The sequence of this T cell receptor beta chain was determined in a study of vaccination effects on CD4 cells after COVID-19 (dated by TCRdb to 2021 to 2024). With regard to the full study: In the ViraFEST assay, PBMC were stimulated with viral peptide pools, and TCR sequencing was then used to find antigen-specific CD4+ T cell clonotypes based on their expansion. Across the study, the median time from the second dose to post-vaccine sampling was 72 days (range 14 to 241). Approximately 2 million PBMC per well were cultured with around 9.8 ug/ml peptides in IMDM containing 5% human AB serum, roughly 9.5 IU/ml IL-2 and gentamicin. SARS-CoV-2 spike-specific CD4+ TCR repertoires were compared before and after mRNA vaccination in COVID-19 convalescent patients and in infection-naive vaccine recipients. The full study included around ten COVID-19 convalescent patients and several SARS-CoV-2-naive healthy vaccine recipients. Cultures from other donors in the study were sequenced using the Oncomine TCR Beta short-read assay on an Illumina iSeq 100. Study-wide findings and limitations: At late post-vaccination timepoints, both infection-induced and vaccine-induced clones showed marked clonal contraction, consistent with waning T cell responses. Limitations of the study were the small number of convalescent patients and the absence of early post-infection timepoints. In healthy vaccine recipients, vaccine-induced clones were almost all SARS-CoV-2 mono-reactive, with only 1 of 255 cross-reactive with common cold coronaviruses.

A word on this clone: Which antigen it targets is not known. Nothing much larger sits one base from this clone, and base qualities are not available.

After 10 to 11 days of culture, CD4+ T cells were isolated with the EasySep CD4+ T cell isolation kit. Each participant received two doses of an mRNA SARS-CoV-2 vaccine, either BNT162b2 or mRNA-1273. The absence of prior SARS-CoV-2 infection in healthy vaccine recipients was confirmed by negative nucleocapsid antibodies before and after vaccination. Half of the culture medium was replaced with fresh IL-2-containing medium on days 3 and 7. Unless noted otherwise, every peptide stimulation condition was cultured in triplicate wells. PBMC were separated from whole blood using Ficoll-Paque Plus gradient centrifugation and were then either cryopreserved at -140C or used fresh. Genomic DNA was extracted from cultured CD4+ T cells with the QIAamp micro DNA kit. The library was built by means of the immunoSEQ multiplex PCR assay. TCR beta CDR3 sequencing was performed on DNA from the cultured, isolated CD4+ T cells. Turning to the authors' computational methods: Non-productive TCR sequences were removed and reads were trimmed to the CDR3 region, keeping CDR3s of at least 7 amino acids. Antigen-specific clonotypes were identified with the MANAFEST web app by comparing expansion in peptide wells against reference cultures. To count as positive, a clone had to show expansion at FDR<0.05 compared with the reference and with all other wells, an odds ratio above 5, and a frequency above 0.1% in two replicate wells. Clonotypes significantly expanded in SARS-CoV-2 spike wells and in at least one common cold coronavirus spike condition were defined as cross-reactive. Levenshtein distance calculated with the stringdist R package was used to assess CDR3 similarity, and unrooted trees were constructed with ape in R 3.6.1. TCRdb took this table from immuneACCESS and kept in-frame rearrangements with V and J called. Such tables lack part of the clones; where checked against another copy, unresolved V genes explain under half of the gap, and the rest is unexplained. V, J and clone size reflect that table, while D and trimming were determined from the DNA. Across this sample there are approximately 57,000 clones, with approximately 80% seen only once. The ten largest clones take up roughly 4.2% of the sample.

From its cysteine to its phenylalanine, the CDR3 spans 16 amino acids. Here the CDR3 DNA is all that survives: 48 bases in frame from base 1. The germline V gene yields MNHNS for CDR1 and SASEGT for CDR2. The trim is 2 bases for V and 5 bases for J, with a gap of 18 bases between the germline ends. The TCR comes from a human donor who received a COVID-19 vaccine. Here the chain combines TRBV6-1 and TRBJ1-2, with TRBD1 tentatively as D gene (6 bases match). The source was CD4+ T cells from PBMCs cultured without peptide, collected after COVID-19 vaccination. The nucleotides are TGTGCCAGCAGTGAAAGAGGCGGTCAGGGGTCATATGGCTACACCTTC. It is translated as CASSERGGQGSYGYTF.